Listed here is a single T cell receptor (beta chain). Its antigen is still unknown. This entry belongs to a study of blood T cells in healthy people across ages. Study-level results: Comparison with aged donors showed that long-lived donors had more naive CD4+ cells and higher diversity.

The second PCR ran roughly 7 to 12 cycles with a sample-barcoded 5' primer and J-beta primers. The yield of each sample was at least 2.5 million CDR3-containing paired-end reads. One entry per CDR3 protein results from TCRdb running MiXCR on the 5' RACE reads. The sample has around 800,000 distinct CDR3 sequences, 53% seen once; the top ten hold approximately 40%. In germline, CDR1 is MNHEY, CDR2 SMNVEV (reference sequence). The CDR3 has 16 amino acids. The chain links TRBV27 to TRBJ2-1; a possible D gene is TRBD2 (7 bases). The J call is in doubt because the DNA end fits TRBJ2-7 better. Source material: blood. This TCR came from a man at least 80 years old in good health. The CDR3 spells CASSPLKWEGAYEQYF. The CDR3 bases are TGTGCCAGCAGTCCGTTAAAGTGGGAGGGGGCCTACGAGCAGTACTTC.